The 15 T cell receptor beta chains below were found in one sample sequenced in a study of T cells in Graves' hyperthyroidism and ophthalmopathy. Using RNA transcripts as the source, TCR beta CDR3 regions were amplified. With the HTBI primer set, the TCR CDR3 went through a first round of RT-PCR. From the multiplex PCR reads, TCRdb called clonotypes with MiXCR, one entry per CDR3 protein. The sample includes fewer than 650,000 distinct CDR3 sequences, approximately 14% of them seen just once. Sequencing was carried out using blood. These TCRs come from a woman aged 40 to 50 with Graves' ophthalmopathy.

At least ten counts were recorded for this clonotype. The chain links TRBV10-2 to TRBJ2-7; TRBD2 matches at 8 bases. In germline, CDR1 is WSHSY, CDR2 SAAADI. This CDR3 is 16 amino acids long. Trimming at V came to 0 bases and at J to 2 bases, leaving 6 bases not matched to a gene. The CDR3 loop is CASSESTAGVAYEQYF. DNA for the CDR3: TGCGCCAGCAGTGAGTCGACAGCGGGAGTAGCCTACGAGCAGTACTTC.

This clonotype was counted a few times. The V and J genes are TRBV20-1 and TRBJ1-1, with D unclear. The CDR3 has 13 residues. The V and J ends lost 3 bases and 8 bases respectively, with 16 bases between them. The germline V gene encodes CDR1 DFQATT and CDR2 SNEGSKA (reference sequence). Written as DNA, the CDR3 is TGCAGTGCTAGGGCCGTAGGACGGAGGGAAGCTTTCTTT. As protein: CSARAVGRREAFF.

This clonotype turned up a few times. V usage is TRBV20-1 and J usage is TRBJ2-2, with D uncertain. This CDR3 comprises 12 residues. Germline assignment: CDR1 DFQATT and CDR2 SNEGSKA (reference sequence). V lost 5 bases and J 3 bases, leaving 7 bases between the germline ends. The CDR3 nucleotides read TGCAGTGCTGAGGTCGACACCGGGGAGCTGTTTTTT. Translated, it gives CSAEVDTGELFF.

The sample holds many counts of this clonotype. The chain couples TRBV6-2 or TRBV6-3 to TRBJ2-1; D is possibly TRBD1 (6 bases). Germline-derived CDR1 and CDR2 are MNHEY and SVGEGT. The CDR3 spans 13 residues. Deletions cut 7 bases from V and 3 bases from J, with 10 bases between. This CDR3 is CASKRDNYNEQFF. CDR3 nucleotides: TGTGCCAGCAAACGGGACAACTACAATGAGCAGTTCTTC.

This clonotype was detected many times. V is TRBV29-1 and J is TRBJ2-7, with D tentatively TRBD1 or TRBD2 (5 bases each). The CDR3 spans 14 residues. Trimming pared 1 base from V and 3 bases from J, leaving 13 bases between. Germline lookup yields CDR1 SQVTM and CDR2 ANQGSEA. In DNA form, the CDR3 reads TGCAGCGTTGAAGTTAGAGGGGAAGGCTACGAGCAGTACTTC. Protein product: CSVEVRGEGYEQYF.

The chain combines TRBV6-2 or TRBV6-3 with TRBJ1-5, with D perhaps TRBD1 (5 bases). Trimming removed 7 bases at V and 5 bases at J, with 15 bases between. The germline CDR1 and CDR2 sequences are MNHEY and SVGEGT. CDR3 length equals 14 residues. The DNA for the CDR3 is TGTGCCAGCACCTGGGACGGGTGGGATCAGCCCCAGCATTTT. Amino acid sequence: CASTWDGWDQPQHF.

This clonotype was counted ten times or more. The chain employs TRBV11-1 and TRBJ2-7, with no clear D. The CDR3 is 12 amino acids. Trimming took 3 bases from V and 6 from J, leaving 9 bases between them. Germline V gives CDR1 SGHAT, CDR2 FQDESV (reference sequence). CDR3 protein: CASSFGVGEQYF. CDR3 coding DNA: TGTGCCAGCAGCTTTGGGGTTGGCGAGCAGTACTTC.

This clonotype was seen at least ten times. The CDR3 coding sequence is TGTGCCAGCAGTTCTGGATTCGTCTCGGGCTTCTACGAGCAGTACTTC. It translates to CASSSGFVSGFYEQYF. The rearrangement uses TRBV6-2 or TRBV6-3 and TRBJ2-7; unclear D gene. CDR3 length: 16 residues. V lost 4 bases and J 3 bases, leaving 19 bases between the germline ends. From germline, CDR1 is MNHEY and CDR2 SVGEGT.

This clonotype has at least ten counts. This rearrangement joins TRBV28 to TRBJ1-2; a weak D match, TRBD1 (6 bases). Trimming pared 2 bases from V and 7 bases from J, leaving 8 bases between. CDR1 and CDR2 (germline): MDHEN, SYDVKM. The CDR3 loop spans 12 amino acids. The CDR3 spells CASSLGGFGYTF. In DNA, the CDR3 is TGTGCCAGCAGTTTAGGGGGCTTTGGCTACACCTTC.

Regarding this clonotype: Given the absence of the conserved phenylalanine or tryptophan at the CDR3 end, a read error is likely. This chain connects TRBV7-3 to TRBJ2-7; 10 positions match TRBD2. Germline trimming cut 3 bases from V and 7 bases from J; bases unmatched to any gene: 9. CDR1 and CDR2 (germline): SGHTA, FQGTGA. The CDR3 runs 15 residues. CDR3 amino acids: CASSLLAGGNSEQYL. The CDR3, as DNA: TGTGCCAGCAGCTTGTTAGCGGGAGGTAATTCGGAGCAGTACCTC.

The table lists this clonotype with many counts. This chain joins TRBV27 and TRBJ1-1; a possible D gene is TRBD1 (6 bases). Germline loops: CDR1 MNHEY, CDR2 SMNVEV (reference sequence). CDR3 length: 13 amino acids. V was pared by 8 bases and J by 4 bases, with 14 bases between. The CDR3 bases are TGTGCCAGCCACTACAGGGCTGGCACTGAAGCTTTCTTT. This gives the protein CASHYRAGTEAFF.

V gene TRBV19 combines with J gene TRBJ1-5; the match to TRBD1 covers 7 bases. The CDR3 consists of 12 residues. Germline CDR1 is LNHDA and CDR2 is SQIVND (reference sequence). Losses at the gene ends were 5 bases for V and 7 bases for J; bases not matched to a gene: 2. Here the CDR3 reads CASSDREQPQHF. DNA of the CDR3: TGTGCCAGTAGTGACAGGGAACAGCCCCAGCATTTT.

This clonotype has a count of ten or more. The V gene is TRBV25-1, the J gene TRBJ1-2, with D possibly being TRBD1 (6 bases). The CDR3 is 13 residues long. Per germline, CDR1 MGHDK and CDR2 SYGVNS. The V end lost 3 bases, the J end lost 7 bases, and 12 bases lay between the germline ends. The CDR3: CASSERGYSGYTF. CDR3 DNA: TGTGCCAGCAGTGAGAGGGGGTATAGTGGCTACACCTTC.

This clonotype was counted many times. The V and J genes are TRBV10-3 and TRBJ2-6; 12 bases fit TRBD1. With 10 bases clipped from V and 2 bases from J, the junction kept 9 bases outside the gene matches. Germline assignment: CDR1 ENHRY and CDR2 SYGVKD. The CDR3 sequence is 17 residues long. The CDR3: CATSGQGAPTGANVLTF. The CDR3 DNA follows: TGTGCCACCTCGGGACAGGGGGCTCCCACTGGGGCCAACGTCCTGACTTTC.

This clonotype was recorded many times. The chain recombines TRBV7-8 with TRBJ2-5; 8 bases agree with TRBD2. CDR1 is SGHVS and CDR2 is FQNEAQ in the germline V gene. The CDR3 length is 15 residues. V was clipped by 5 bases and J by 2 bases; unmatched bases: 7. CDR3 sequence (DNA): TGTGCCAGCAGCCTCGTAGCGGGACTACAAGAGACCCAGTACTTC. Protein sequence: CASSLVAGLQETQYF.